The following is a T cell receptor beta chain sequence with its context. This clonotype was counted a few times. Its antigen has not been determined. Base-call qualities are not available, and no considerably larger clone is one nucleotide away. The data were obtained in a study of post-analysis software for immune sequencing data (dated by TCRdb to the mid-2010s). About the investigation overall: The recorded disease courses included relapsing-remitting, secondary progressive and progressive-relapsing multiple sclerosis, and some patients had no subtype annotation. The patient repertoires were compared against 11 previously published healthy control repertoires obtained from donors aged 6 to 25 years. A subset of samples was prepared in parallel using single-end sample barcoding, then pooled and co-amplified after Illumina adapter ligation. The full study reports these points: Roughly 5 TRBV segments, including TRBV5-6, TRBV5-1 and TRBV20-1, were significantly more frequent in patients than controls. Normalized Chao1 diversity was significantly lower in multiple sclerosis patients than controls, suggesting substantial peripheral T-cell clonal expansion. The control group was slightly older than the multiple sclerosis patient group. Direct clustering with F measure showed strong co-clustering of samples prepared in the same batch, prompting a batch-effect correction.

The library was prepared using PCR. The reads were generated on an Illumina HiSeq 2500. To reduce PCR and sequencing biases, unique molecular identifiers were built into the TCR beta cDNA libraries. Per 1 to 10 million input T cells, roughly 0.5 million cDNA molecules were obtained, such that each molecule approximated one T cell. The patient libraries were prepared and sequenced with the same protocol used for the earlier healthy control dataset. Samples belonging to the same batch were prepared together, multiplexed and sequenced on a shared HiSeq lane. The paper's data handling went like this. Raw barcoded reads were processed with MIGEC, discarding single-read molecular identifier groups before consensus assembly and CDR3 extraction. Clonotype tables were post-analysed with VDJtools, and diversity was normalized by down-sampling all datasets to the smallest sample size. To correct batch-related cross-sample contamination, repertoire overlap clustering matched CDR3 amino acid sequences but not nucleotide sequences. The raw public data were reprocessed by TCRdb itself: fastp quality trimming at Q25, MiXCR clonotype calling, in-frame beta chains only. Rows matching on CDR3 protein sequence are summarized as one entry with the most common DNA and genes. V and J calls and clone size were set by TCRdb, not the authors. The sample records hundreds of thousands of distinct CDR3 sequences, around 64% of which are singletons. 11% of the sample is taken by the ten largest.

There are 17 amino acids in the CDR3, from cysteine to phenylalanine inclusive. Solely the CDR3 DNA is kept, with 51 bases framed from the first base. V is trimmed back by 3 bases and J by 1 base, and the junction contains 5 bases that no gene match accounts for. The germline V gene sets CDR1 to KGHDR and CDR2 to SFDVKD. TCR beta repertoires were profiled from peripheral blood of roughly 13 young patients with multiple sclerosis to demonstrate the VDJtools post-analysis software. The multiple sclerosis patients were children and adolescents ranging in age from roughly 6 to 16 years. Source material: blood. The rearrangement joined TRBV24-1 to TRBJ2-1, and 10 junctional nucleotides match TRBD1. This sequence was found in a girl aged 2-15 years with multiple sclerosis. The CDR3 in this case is CATSDPGTGESYNEQFF. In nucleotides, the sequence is TGTGCCACCAGTGATCCGGGGACAGGGGAATCCTACAATGAGCAGTTCTTC.